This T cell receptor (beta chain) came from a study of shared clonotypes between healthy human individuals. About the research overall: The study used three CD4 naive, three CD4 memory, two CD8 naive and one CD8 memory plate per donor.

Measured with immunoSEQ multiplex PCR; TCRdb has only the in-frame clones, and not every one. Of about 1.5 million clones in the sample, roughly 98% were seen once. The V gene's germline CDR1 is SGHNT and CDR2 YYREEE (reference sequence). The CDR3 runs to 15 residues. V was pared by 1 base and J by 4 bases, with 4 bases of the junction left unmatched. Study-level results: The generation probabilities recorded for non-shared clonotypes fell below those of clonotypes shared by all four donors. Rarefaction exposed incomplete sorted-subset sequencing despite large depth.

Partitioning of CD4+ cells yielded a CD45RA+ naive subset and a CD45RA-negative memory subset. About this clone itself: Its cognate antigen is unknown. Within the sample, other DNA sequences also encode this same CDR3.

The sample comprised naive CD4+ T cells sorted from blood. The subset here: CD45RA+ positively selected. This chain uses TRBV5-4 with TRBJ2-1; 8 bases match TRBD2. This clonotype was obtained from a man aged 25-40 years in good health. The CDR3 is CASSLIAGPYNEQFF. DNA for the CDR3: TGTGCCAGCAGCTTGATAGCGGGGCCGTACAATGAGCAGTTCTTC.